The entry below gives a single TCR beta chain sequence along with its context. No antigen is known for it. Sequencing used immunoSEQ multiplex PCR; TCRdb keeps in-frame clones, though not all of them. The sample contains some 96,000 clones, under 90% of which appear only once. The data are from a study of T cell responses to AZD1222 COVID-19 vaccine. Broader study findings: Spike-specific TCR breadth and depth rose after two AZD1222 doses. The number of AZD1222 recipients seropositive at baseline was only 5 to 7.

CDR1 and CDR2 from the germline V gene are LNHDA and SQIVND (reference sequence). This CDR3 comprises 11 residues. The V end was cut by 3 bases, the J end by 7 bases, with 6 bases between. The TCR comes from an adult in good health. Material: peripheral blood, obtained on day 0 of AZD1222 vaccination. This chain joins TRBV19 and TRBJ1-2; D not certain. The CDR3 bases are TGTGCCAGTAGTATGGCTATTGGCTACACCTTC. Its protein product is CASSMAIGYTF.